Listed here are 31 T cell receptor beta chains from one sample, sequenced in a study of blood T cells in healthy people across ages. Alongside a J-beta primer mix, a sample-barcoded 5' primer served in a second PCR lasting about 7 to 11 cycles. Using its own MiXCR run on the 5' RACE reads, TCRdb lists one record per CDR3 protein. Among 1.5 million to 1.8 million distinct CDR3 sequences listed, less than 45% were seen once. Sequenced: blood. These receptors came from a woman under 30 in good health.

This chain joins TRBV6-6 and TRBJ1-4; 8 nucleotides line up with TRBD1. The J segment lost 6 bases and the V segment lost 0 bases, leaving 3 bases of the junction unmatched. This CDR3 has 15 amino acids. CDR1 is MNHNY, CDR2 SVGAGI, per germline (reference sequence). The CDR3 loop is CASSYSQGAYEKLFF. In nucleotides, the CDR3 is TGTGCCAGCAGTTACTCGCAGGGGGCATATGAAAAACTGTTTTTT.

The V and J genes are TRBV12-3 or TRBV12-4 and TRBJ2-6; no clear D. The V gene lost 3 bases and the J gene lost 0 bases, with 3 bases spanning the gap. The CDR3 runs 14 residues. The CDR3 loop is CASSFASGANVLTF. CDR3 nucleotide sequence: TGTGCCAGCAGTTTCGCCTCTGGGGCCAACGTCCTGACTTTC.

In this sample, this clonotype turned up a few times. The CDR3 region has the DNA TGCGCCAGCACCCGGGGCGGGCATGAGCAGTTCTTC. Translated, it gives CASTRGGHEQFF. The V call is TRBV5-1, the J call TRBJ2-1, with D perhaps TRBD1 or TRBD2 (5 bases each). The CDR3 length is 12 residues. Germline CDR1 is SGHRS and CDR2 is YFSETQ. V gave up 6 bases and J gave up 8 bases, with 12 bases separating them.

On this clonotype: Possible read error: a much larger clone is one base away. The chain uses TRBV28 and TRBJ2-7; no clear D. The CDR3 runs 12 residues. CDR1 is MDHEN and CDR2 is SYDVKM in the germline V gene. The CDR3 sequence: CAGSWVGYEQYF. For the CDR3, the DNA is TGTGCCGGCAGTTGGGTGGGTTACGAGCAGTACTTC.

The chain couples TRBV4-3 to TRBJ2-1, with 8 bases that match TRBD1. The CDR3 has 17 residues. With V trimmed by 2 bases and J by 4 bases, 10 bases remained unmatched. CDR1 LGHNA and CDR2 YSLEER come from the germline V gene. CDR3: CASSQYHDRGVYNEQFF. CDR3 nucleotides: TGCGCCAGCAGCCAATACCACGACAGGGGAGTATACAATGAGCAGTTCTTC.

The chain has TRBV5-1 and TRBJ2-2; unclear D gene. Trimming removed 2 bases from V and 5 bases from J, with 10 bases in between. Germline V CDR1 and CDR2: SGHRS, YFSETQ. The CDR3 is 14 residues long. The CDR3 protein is CASSFIHQTGELFF. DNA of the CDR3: TGCGCCAGCAGCTTCATACATCAAACCGGGGAGCTGTTTTTT.

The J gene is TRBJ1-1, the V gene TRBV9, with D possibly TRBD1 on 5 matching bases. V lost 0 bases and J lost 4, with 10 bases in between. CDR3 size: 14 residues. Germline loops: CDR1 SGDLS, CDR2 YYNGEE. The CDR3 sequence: CASSVEGRATEAFF. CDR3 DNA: TGTGCCAGCAGCGTAGAAGGCAGGGCCACTGAAGCTTTCTTT.

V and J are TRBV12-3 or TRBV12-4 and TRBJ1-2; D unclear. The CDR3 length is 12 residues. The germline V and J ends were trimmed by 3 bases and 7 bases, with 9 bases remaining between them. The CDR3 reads CASSFGVPGYTF. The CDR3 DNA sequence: TGTGCCAGCAGTTTTGGGGTTCCTGGCTACACCTTC.

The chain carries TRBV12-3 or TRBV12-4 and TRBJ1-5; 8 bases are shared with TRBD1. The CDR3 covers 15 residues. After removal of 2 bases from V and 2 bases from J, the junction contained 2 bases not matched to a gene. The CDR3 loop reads CASSLLDRGNQPQHF. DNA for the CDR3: TGTGCCAGCAGTTTATTGGACAGGGGCAATCAGCCCCAGCATTTT.

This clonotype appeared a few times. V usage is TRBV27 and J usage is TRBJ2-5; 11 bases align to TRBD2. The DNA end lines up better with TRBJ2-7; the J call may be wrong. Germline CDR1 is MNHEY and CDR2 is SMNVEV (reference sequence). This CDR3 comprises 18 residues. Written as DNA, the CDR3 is TGTGCCAGCAGTCCAAACCGACGGACTAGCGGGTTAGGGTACGAGCAGTACTTC. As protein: CASSPNRRTSGLGYEQYF.

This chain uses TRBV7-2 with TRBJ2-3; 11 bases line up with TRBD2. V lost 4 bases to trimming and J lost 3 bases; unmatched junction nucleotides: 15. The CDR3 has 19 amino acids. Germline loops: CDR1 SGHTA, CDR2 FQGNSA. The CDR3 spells CASSSPGLAALGGTDTQYF. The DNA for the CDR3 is TGTGCCAGCAGCTCCCCGGGACTAGCGGCCCTAGGGGGGACAGATACGCAGTATTTT.

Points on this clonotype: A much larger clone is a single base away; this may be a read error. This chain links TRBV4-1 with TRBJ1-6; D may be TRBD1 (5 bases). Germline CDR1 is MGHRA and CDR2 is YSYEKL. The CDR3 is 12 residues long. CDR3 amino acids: CASSRGYSPPHF. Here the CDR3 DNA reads TGCGCCAGCAGCAGGGGTTATTCACCCCCCCACTTT.

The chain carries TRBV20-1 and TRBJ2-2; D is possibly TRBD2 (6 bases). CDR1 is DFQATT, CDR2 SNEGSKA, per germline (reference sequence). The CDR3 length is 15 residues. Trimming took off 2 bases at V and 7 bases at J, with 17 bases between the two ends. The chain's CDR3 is CSARRTGTAGGELFF. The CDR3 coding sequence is TGCAGTGCTAGAAGAACCGGGACTGCTGGCGGGGAGCTGTTTTTT.

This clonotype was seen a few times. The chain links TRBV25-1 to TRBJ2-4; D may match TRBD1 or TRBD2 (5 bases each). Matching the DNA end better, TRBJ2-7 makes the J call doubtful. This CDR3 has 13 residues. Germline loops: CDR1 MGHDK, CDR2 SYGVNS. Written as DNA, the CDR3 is TGTGCCAGCAGTGAGGGACGCGGCTACGAGCAGTACTTC. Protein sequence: CASSEGRGYEQYF.

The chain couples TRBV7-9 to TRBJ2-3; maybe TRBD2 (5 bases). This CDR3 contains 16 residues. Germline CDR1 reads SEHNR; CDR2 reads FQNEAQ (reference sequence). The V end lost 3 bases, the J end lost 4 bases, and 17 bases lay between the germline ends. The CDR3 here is CASSFLAVTRPDTQYF. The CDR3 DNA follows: TGTGCCAGCAGCTTTCTAGCAGTAACGCGTCCAGATACGCAGTATTTT.

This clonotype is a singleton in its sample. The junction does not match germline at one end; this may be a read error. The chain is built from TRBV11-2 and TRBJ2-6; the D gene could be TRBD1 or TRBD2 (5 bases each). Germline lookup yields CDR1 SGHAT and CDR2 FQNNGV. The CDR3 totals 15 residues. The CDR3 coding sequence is TGTGCCAGCAGCTTCGGGAACTCTGGGGCCAACGTCCAGACTTTC. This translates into CASSFGNSGANVQTF.

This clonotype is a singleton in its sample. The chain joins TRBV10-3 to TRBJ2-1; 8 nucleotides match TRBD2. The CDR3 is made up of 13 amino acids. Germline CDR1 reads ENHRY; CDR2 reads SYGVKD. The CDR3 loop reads CVASGGAYNEQFF. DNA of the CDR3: TGTGTCGCCTCGGGGGGGGCCTACAATGAGCAGTTCTTC.

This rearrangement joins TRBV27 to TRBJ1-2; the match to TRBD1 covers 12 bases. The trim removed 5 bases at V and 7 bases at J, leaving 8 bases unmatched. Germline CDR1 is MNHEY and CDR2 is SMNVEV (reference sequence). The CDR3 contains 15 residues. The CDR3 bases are TGTGCCAGCAGTAACCGGGACAGGGGGCGAGCTGGCTACACCTTC. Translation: CASSNRDRGRAGYTF.

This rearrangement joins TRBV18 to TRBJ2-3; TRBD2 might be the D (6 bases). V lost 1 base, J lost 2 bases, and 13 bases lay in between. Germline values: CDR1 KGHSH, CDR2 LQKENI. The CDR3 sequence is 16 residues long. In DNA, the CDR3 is TGTGCCAGCTCACCACAGCGGGCCTTCTTCACAGATACGCAGTATTTT. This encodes CASSPQRAFFTDTQYF. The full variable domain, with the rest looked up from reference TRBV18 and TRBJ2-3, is NAGVMQNPRHLVRRRGQEARLRCSPMKGHSHVYWYRQLPEEGLKFMVYLQKENIIDESGMPKERFSAEFPKEGPSILRIQQVVRGDSAAYFCASSPQRAFFTDTQYFGPGTRLTVL.

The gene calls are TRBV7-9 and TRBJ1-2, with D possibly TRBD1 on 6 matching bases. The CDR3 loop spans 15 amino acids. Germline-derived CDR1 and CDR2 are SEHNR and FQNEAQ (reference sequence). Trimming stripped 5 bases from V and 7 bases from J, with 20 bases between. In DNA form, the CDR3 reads TGTGCCAGCAGCCAGCCTTCGGGGGCGCGATCTGGCTACACCTTC. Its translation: CASSQPSGARSGYTF. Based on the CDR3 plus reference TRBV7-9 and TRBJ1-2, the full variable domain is DTGVSQNPRHKITKRGQNVTFRCDPISEHNRLYWYRQTLGQGPEFLTYFQNEAQLEKSRLLSDRFSAERPKGSFSTLEIQRTEQGDSAMYLCASSQPSGARSGYTFGSGTRLTVV.

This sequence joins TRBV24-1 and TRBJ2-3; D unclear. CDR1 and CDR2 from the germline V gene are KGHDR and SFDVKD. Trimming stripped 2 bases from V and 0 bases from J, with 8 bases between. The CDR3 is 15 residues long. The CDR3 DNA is TGTGCCACCAGTGATTCGATTCCTAGCACAGATACGCAGTATTTT. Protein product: CATSDSIPSTDTQYF.

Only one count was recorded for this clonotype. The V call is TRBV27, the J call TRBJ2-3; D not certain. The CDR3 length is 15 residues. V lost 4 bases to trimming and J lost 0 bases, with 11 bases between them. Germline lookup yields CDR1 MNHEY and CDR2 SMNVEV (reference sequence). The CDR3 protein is CASSSSAQSTDTQYF. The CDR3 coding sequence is TGTGCCAGCAGTTCGTCAGCGCAAAGCACAGATACGCAGTATTTT.

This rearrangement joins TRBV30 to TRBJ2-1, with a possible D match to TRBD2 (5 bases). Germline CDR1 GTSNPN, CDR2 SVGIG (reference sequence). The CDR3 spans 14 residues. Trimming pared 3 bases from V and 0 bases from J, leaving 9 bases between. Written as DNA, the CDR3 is TGTGCCTGGAGGGCGGGTAGCTCCTACAATGAGCAGTTCTTC. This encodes CAWRAGSSYNEQFF. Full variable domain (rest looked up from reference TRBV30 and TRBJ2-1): SQTIHQWPATLVQPVGSPLSLECTVEGTSNPNLYWYRQAAGRGLQLLFYSVGIGQISSEVPQNLSASRPQDRQFILSSKKLLLSDSGFYLCAWRAGSSYNEQFFGPGTRLTVL.

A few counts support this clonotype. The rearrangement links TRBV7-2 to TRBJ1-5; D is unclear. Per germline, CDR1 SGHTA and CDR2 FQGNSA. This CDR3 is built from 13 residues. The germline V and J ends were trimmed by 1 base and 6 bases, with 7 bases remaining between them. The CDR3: CASSLEVPQPQHF. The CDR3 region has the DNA TGTGCCAGCAGCTTAGAAGTGCCTCAGCCCCAGCATTTT.

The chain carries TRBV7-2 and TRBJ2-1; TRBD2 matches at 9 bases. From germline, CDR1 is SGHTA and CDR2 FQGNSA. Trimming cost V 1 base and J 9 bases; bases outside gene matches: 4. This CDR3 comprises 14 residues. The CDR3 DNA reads TGTACCAGCAGCTTAGATGGCGGGAGGGGTGAGCAGTTCTTC. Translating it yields CTSSLDGGRGEQFF. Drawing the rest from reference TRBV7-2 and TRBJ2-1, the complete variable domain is GAGVSQSPSNKVTEKGKDVELRCDPISGHTALYWYRQSLGQGLEFLIYFQGNSAPDKSGLPSDRFSAERTGGSVSTLTIQRTQQEDSAVYLCTSSLDGGRGEQFFGPGTRLTVL.

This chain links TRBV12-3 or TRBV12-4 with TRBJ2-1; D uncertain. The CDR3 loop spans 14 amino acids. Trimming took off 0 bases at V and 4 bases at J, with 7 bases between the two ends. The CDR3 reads CASSLALYYNEQFF. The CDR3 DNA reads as TGTGCCAGCAGTTTAGCGTTATATTACAATGAGCAGTTCTTC.

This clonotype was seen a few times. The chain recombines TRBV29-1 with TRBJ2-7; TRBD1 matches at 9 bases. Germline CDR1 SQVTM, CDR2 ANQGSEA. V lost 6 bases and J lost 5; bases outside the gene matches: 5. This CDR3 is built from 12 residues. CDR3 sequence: CSVRTGAHEQYF. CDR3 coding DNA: TGCAGCGTGCGGACAGGGGCTCACGAGCAGTACTTC.

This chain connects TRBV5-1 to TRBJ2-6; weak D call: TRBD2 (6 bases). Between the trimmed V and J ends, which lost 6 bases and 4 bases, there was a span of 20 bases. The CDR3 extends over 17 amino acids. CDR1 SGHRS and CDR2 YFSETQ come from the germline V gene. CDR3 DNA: TGCGCCAGCACCTCGTTAGCGGACGACTACGGGGCCAACGTCCTGACTTTC. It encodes CASTSLADDYGANVLTF.

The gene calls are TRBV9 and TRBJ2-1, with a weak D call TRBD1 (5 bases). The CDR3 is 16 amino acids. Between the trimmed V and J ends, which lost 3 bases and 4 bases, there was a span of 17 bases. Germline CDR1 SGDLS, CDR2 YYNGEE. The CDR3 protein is CASSASSQTAYNEQFF. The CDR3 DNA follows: TGTGCCAGCAGCGCCTCCTCCCAGACAGCGTACAATGAGCAGTTCTTC.

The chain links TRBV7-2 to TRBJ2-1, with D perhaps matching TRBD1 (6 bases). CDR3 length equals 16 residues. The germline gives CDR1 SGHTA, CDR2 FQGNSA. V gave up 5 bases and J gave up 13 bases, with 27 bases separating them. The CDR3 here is CASSLGGPGRALNQFF. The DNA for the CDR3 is TGTGCCAGCAGCCTAGGGGGACCGGGTCGGGCCCTAAACCAGTTCTTC.

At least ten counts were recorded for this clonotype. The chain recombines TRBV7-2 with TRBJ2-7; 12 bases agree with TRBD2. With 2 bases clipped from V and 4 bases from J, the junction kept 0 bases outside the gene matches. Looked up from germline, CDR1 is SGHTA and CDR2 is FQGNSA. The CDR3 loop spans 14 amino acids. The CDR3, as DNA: TGTGCCAGCAGCTTAACTAGCGGGAGGTACGAGCAGTACTTC. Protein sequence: CASSLTSGRYEQYF.